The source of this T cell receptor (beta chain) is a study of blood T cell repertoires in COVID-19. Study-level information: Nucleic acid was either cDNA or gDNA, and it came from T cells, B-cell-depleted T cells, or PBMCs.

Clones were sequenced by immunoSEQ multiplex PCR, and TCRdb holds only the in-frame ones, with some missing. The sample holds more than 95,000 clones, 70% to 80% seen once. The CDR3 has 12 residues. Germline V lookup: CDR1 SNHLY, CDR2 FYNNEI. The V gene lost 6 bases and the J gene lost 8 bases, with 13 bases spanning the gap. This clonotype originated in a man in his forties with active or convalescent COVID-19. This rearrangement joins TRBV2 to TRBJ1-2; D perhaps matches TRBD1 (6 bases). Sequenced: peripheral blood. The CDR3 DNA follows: TGTGCCAGCAGCCTAGTACAGGGAGGCTACACCTTC. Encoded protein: CASSLVQGGYTF.